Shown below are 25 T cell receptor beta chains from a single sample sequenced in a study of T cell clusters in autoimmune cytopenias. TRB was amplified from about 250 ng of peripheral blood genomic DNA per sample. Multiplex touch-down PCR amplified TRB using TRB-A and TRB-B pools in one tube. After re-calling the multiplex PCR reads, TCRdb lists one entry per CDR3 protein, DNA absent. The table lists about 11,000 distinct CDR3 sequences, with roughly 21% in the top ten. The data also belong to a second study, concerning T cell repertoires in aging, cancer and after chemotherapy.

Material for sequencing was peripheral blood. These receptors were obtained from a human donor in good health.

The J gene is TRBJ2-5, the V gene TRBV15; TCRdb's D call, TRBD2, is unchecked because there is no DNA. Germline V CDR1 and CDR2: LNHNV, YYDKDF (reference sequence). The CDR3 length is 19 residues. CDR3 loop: CATSRGGLAGVSLMVSQYF.

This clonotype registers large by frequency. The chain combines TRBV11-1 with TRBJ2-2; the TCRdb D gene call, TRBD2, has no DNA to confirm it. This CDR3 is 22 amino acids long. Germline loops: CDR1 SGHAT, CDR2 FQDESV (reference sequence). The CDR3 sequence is CASRGRLAGGPTPDGYTGELFF.

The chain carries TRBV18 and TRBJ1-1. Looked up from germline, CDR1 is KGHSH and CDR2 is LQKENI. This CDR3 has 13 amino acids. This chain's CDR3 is CASSQGEETEAFF.

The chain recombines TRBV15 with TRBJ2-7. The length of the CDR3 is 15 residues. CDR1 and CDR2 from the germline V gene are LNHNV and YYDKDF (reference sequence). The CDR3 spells CATSLDGSSFDEQYF.

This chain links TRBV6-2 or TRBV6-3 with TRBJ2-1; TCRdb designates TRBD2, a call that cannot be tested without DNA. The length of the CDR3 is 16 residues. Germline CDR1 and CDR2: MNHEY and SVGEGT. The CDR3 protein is CASSYYRLAGYNEQFF.

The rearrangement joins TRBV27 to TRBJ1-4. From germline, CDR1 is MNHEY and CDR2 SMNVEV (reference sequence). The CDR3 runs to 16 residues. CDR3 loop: CASSLINAGGNEKLFF.

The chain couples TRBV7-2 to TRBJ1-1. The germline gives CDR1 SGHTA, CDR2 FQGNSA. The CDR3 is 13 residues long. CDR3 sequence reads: CASSLADGTMAFF. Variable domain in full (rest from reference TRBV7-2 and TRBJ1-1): GAGVSQSPSNKVTEKGKDVELRCDPISGHTALYWYRQSLGQGLEFLIYFQGNSAPDKSGLPSDRFSAERTGGSVSTLTIQRTQQEDSAVYLCASSLADGTMAFFGQGTRLTVV.

This CDR3 is CASRRDNYNSPLHF. The chain combines TRBV19 with TRBJ1-6; TCRdb's assignment of TRBD1 cannot be checked, as there is no DNA. The CDR3 length is 14 residues. Germline values: CDR1 LNHDA, CDR2 SQIVND (reference sequence).

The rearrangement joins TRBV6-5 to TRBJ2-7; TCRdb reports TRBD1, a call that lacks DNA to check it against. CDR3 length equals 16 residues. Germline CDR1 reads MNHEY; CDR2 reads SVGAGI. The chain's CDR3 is CASSYTGTASSYEQYF.

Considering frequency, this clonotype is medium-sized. The CDR3 spells CSVRDGQADQPQHF. This chain links TRBV29-1 with TRBJ1-5; TCRdb picks TRBD1, but there is no DNA to check that call. CDR1 is SQVTM and CDR2 is ANQGSEA in the germline V gene. The CDR3 length is 14 residues.

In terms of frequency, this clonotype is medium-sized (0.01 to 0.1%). This CDR3 reads CASTPIGSAQPQHF. This sequence joins TRBV19 and TRBJ1-5. The CDR3 has 14 amino acids. Per germline, CDR1 LNHDA and CDR2 SQIVND (reference sequence).

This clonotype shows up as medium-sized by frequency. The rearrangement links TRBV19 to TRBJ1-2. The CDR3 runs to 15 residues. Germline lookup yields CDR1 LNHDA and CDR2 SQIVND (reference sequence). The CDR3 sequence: CASSIPGSSGYGYTF.

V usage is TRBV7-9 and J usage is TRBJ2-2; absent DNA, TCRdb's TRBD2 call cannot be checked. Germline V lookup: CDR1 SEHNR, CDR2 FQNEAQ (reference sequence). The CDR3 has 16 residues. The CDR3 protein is CASSELAGGITGELFF.

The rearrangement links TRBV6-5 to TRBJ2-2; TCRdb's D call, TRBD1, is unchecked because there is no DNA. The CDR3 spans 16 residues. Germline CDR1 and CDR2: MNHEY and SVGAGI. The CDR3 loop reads CAILSGQGLNTGELFF.

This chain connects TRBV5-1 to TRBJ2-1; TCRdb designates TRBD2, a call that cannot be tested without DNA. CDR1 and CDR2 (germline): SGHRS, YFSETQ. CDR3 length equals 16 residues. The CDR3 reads CASSPNRREGLNEQFF.

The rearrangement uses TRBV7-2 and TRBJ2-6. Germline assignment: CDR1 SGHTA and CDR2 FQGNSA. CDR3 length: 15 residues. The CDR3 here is CASSYNAHGANVLTF.

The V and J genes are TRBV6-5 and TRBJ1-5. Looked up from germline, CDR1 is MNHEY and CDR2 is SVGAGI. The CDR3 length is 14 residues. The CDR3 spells CASSTRHPDQPQHF.

CDR3: CASSLKGQLNTEAFF. The chain has TRBV13 and TRBJ1-1; TCRdb calls TRBD1, which cannot be checked without DNA. The CDR3 extends over 15 amino acids. Germline V gives CDR1 PRHDT, CDR2 FYEKMQ (reference sequence).

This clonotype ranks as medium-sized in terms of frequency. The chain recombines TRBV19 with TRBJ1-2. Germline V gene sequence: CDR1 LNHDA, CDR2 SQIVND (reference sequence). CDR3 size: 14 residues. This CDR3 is CASNKGGYVYGYTF.

The CDR3 sequence is CASSFLRTGANTEAFF. The chain combines TRBV5-5 with TRBJ1-1. The CDR3 consists of 16 residues. Germline V CDR1 and CDR2: SGHKS, YYEKEE (reference sequence).

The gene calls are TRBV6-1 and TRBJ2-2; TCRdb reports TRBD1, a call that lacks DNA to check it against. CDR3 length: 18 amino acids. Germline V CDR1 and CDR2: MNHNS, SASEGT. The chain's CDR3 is CASSDKYRGGSGTGELFF.

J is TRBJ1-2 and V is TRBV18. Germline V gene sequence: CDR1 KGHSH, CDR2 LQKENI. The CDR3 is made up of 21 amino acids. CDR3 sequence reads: CASSPLPSTRRDPRAGYGYTF.

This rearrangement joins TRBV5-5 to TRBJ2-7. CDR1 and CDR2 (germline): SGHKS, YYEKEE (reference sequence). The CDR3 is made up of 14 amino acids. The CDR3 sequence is CASSLEPTTYEQYF.

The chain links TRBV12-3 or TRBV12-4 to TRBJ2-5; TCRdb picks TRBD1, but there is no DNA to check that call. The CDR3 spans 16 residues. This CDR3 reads CASSLIGTGPGGTQYF.

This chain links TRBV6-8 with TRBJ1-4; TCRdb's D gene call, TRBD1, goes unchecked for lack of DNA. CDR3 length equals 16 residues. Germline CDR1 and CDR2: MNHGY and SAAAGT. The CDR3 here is CASSESMDRGEKKLFF.